The clone carrying this T cell receptor beta chain was recorded only once. This sample stems from a study of blood T cell repertoires in COVID-19. Study-wide context: Samples representing acute and convalescent COVID-19 were sourced from the United States, Italy and Spain. T cells, B-cell-depleted T cells, or PBMCs provided the cDNA or gDNA that served as material.

How the authors handled the data: Amplification from reference gene primers served as the basis for estimated nucleated cell counts. The repertoire was sequenced with immunoSEQ multiplex PCR; TCRdb's copy has only in-frame clones and lacks some. V and J calls and clone size are given by that table; D and trimming were obtained from the DNA. The sample has 300,000 to 400,000 clones; 91% are singletons. Specimen: peripheral blood. This TCR derives from a woman aged 18-29 years who had recovered from COVID-19.

The CDR3 protein is CASSARRGGELFF. In DNA form, the CDR3 reads TGTGCCAGCAGCGCCCGACGAGGCGGGGAGCTGTTTTTT. V and J are TRBV9 and TRBJ2-2; D is ambiguous. Germline values: CDR1 SGDLS, CDR2 YYNGEE. The CDR3 covers 13 residues. V lost 3 bases and J lost 7, with 10 bases in between.